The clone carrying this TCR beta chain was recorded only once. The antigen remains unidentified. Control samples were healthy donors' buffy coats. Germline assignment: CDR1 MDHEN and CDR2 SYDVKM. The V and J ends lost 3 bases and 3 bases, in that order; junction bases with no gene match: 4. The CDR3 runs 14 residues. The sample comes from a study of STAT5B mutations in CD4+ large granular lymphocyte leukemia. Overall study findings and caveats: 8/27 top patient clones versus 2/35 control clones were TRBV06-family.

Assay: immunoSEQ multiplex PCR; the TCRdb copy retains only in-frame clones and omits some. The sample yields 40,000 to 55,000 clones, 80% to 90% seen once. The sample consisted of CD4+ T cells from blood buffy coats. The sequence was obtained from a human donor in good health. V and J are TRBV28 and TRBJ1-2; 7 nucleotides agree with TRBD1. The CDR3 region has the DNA TGTGCCAGCAGTTTCCCCGACAGGGACTATGGCTACACCTTC. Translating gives CASSFPDRDYGYTF.